These 23 T cell receptor beta chains were sequenced from one sample in a study of shared clonotypes between healthy human individuals. Assay: immunoSEQ multiplex PCR; the TCRdb copy retains only in-frame clones and omits some. The sample contains more than 900,000 clones, more than 75% of which appear only once. Sequencing used memory CD4+ T cells from PBMCs. Subset here: CD45RA-negative fraction. Source of these receptors: a man aged 18 to 29 in good health. Some clones in this sample may be carry-over from other donors' samples.

The chain carries TRBV28 and TRBJ2-1; D is undetermined. Germline V gene data show CDR1 as MDHEN and CDR2 as SYDVKM. The germline V and J ends were trimmed by 4 bases and 6 bases, with 13 bases remaining between them. The CDR3 has 14 amino acids. CDR3: CASSSTRITNEQFF. The CDR3 DNA sequence: TGTGCCAGCAGTTCCACAAGGATCACCAATGAGCAGTTCTTC. Filled out from reference TRBV28 and TRBJ2-1, the complete variable domain reads DVKVTQSSRYLVKRTGEKVFLECVQDMDHENMFWYRQDPGLGLRLIYFSYDVKMKEKGDIPEGYSVSREKKERFSLILESASTNQTSMYLCASSSTRITNEQFFGPGTRLTVL.

The genes are TRBV7-8 and TRBJ2-7; 7 nucleotides line up with TRBD2. The V gene's germline CDR1 is SGHVS and CDR2 FQNEAQ. This CDR3 spans 14 amino acids. V shed 3 bases and J 3 bases; nucleotides not matched to a gene: 5. CDR3: CASSLSGTVYEQYF. The DNA for the CDR3 is TGTGCCAGCAGCTTGAGCGGGACTGTCTACGAGCAGTACTTC.

This clone showed up just a few times. In nucleotides, the CDR3 is TGTGCCAGCAGCCGACGACAGGTTAGCACAGATACGCAGTATTTT. Protein product: CASSRRQVSTDTQYF. V usage is TRBV7-6 and J usage is TRBJ2-3; weak D call: TRBD1 (6 bases). The V and J ends lost 5 bases and 0 bases respectively, with 12 bases between them. CDR1 is SGHVS, CDR2 FNYEAQ, per germline. This CDR3 spans 15 amino acids.

The V gene is TRBV19, the J gene TRBJ2-3; D is possibly TRBD1 (6 bases). Looked up from germline, CDR1 is LNHDA and CDR2 is SQIVND (reference sequence). V shed 3 bases and J shed 2 bases, with 6 bases lying between them. The CDR3 consists of 13 residues. The CDR3 DNA follows: TGTGCCAGTAGTATGGGACACACAGATACGCAGTATTTT. This encodes CASSMGHTDTQYF.

The gene calls are TRBV27 and TRBJ2-3; 11 bases are shared with TRBD2. Germline V lookup: CDR1 MNHEY, CDR2 SMNVEV (reference sequence). The trim removed 8 bases at V and 4 bases at J, leaving 5 bases unmatched. The CDR3 covers 14 residues. The DNA for the CDR3 is TGTGCCAGCGGGGGACTAGCGGTCCCAGATACGCAGTATTTT. The encoded protein is CASGGLAVPDTQYF.

This chain joins TRBV7-2 and TRBJ1-5, with D perhaps matching TRBD1 (5 bases). V was shortened by 5 bases and J by 0 bases, with 14 bases between the two germline ends. Looked up from germline, CDR1 is SGHTA and CDR2 is FQGNSA. CDR3 length equals 16 residues. DNA of the CDR3: TGTGCCAGCAGCCCCTCGGGGACGGATAGCAATCAGCCCCAGCATTTT. This sequence encodes CASSPSGTDSNQPQHF.

V is TRBV2 and J is TRBJ1-4; D remains unclear. Per germline, CDR1 SNHLY and CDR2 FYNNEI. The CDR3 is 14 amino acids. V was cut by 6 bases and J by 0 bases, with 8 bases left in between. The CDR3 region is CASRCSATNEKLFF. In nucleotides, the CDR3 is TGTGCCAGCAGGTGCAGTGCAACTAATGAAAAACTGTTTTTT.

This sequence joins TRBV11-2 and TRBJ2-7, with D unclear. The CDR3 loop spans 14 amino acids. V was shortened by 3 bases and J by 3 bases, with 12 bases between the two germline ends. Germline V gene data show CDR1 as SGHAT and CDR2 as FQNNGV. CDR3 sequence (DNA): TGTGCCAGCAGCTTTGGGCGGAACAACTACGAGCAGTACTTC. Protein product: CASSFGRNNYEQYF.

The genes are TRBV7-2 and TRBJ1-3; the D is unclear. V was clipped by 5 bases and J by 0 bases, with 11 bases between them. The CDR3 runs to 15 residues. In germline, CDR1 is SGHTA, CDR2 FQGNSA. The CDR3, as DNA: TGTGCCAGCAGCCCTCAAACTCTCTCTGGAAACACCATATATTTT. Its protein product is CASSPQTLSGNTIYF.

The chain has TRBV7-9 and TRBJ2-1; 9 bases agree with TRBD2. V lost 5 bases and J lost 5; bases outside the gene matches: 4. CDR3 length equals 14 residues. CDR1 is SEHNR, CDR2 FQNEAQ, per germline (reference sequence). The CDR3 DNA reads TGTGCCAGCAGCCGGACTAGCGCCAACAATGAGCAGTTCTTC. This codes for CASSRTSANNEQFF.

The genes are TRBV11-2 and TRBJ2-7; 9 positions match TRBD1. CDR1 is SGHAT, CDR2 FQNNGV, per germline. The CDR3 is 16 residues long. Losses at the gene ends were 5 bases for V and 5 bases for J; bases not matched to a gene: 13. CDR3 sequence (DNA): TGTGCCAGCAGCAAAGCCCCGGGACAGGGTTACCACGAGCAGTACTTC. Amino acid sequence: CASSKAPGQGYHEQYF.

In DNA form, the CDR3 reads TGTGCCAGTGGACTAGCGGGAGTCAGCTCCTACAATGAGCAGTTCTTC. It is translated as CASGLAGVSSYNEQFF. This sequence joins TRBV10-3 and TRBJ2-1; 13 bases line up with TRBD2. CDR3 length equals 16 residues. Trimming cost V 10 bases and J 0 bases; bases outside gene matches: 6. CDR1 is ENHRY and CDR2 is SYGVKD in the germline V gene.

The J gene is TRBJ2-7, the V gene TRBV5-1; D remains unclear. CDR3 size: 11 residues. V was clipped by 0 bases and J by 5 bases, with 3 bases between them. Germline V gene data show CDR1 as SGHRS and CDR2 as YFSETQ. This CDR3 is CASSLGNEQYF. In DNA, the CDR3 is TGCGCCAGCAGCTTGGGTAACGAGCAGTACTTC.

This sequence joins TRBV6-5 and TRBJ1-2; D ambiguous. V was pared by 10 bases and J by 9 bases, with 18 bases between. CDR3 length: 12 residues. The germline CDR1 and CDR2 sequences are MNHEY and SVGAGI. In DNA, the CDR3 is TGTGCCACCTCGGCGGGAGTCACCCGCTACACCTTC. Translated: CATSAGVTRYTF.

This clone was seen at least ten times. At the DNA level, this CDR3 is encoded by other sequences in the same sample as well. The chain combines TRBV6-5 with TRBJ1-1, with D possibly being TRBD1 (6 bases). V lost 0 bases, J lost 1 base, and 6 bases lay in between. Germline lookup yields CDR1 MNHEY and CDR2 SVGAGI. CDR3 size: 14 residues. CDR3 loop: CASSYSTGNTEAFF. As DNA, the CDR3 is TGTGCCAGCAGTTACTCGACAGGGAACACTGAAGCTTTCTTT.

The chain combines TRBV5-1 with TRBJ2-3, with unresolved D. The V and J ends lost 4 bases and 0 bases respectively, with 12 bases between them. The CDR3 consists of 15 residues. From germline, CDR1 is SGHRS and CDR2 YFSETQ. CDR3 sequence (DNA): TGCGCCAGCAGCCTCCAAAAACCTAGCACAGATACGCAGTATTTT. Residues: CASSLQKPSTDTQYF.

V gene TRBV5-6 combines with J gene TRBJ2-5; TRBD2 matches 8 bases. The CDR3 is 14 amino acids. The germline gives CDR1 SGHDT, CDR2 YYEEEE. Trimming took 4 bases from V and 5 from J; bases not matched to a gene: 7. CDR3 residues: CASSPGPGGETQYF. In nucleotides, the CDR3 is TGTGCCAGCAGCCCGGGCCCGGGGGGGGAGACCCAGTACTTC.

This clone has only a few counts. V usage is TRBV4-2 and J usage is TRBJ2-3, with no clear D. V was clipped by 2 bases and J by 4 bases, with 22 bases between them. The germline V gene has CDR1 LGHNA and CDR2 YNFKEQ. The CDR3 length is 18 residues. CDR3 in amino acids: CASSQSYSRAARADTQYF. The CDR3 nucleotides are TGTGCCAGCAGCCAATCCTACAGCCGGGCCGCTCGGGCAGATACGCAGTATTTT.

The chain has TRBV27 and TRBJ2-5; 10 bases are shared with TRBD2. The tail of the sequence fits TRBJ2-7 better, so the J call may be wrong. This CDR3 region has 15 residues. Germline CDR1 MNHEY, CDR2 SMNVEV (reference sequence). The CDR3 protein is CASRTEREGGREQYF. DNA for the CDR3: TGTGCCAGCAGAACTGAGCGGGAGGGAGGCCGCGAGCAGTACTTC.

V is TRBV9 and J is TRBJ1-4; TRBD1 agrees at 7 bases. CDR1 is SGDLS and CDR2 is YYNGEE in the germline V gene. CDR3 length: 16 amino acids. V shed 0 bases and J 5 bases; nucleotides not matched to a gene: 7. The CDR3 spells CASSVGGGTENEKLFF. As DNA, the CDR3 is TGTGCCAGCAGCGTAGGGGGAGGGACAGAGAATGAAAAACTGTTTTTT.

There are a few counts of this clone. The chain is built from TRBV6-1 and TRBJ1-2; 9 nucleotides align to TRBD1. With V trimmed by 0 bases and J by 8 bases, 7 bases remained unmatched. Germline assignment: CDR1 MNHNS and CDR2 SASEGT. This CDR3 is 15 amino acids long. The DNA for the CDR3 is TGTGCCAGCAGTGAAGCCCCGGGACAGGGAAGAGGCTACACCTTC. This encodes CASSEAPGQGRGYTF.

In this sample, this clone turned up a few times. The chain is built from TRBV12-5 and TRBJ1-2; 8 nucleotides align to TRBD1. This CDR3 comprises 16 residues. V gave up 4 bases and J gave up 7 bases; unmatched junction bases: 14. In germline, CDR1 is LGHNT, CDR2 FRNRAP. CDR3 sequence (DNA): TGTGCTAGTGGTTCGGCGCCCGACAGGGGACGGGGTGGCTACACCTTC. As protein: CASGSAPDRGRGGYTF.

There are a few counts of this clone. The chain combines TRBV6-1 with TRBJ2-6; D is unclear. With 3 bases removed from V and 2 bases from J, the gap between germline ends came to 8 bases. Per germline, CDR1 MNHNS and CDR2 SASEGT. The CDR3 length is 15 residues. As DNA, the CDR3 is TGTGCCAGCAGTGAGGAGACCACTGGGGCCAACGTCCTGACTTTC. It translates to CASSEETTGANVLTF.